A single sample gave rise to the 28 T cell receptor beta chains below, sequenced in a study of T cells after yellow fever vaccination. Each CDR3 protein is one row after TCRdb ran MiXCR on the 5' RACE reads. The table has roughly 120,000 distinct CDR3 sequences, more than 6% seen once. The sequencing used CD4+ T cells sorted from PBMCs, collected 10 days after the first yellow fever vaccination. All receptors derive from a young man who received the YFV17D yellow fever vaccine.

This clonotype was observed at least ten times. The genes are TRBV5-1 and TRBJ2-7; D may be TRBD1 (5 bases). Germline loops: CDR1 SGHRS, CDR2 YFSETQ. This CDR3 has 14 residues. Trimming cost V 1 base and J 4 bases, with 12 bases left between them. The chain's CDR3 is CASSLLDSLYEQYF. CDR3 bases: TGCGCCAGCAGCTTGCTAGACAGCTTATACGAGCAGTACTTC.

This clonotype was seen at least ten times. V and J are TRBV12-3 or TRBV12-4 and TRBJ1-2; no reliable D call. CDR3 length: 14 residues. Deletions cut 1 base from V and 2 bases from J, with 8 bases between. CDR3 nucleotide sequence: TGTGCCAGCAGTTTAGTGGCGGGGAACTATGGCTACACCTTC. It specifies CASSLVAGNYGYTF.

This clonotype was counted ten times or more. CDR3 DNA sequence: TGTGCCAGCAGTACGGGGACAGGGGGGAGGCAGCCCCAGCATTTT. This codes for CASSTGTGGRQPQHF. This rearrangement joins TRBV6-5 to TRBJ1-5; 11 nucleotides agree with TRBD1. The length of the CDR3 is 15 residues. After removal of 5 bases from V and 7 bases from J, the junction contained 7 bases not matched to a gene. Germline V gene data show CDR1 as MNHEY and CDR2 as SVGAGI.

Ten or more counts support this clonotype. V and J are TRBV11-1 and TRBJ2-5; TRBD2 is a possible D gene (6 bases). Germline values: CDR1 SGHAT, CDR2 FQDESV (reference sequence). V was clipped by 5 bases and J by 6 bases, with 22 bases between them. The CDR3 consists of 16 residues. The CDR3 here is CASSPLQGGMGKTQYF. The CDR3 nucleotides read TGTGCCAGCAGCCCTCTACAAGGCGGGATGGGGAAGACCCAGTACTTC.

At least ten counts were recorded for this clonotype. The chain combines TRBV27 with TRBJ1-1; D possibly corresponds to TRBD1 (6 bases). The V and J ends lost 5 bases and 0 bases respectively, with 19 bases between them. The germline CDR1 and CDR2 sequences are MNHEY and SMNVEV (reference sequence). The CDR3 consists of 17 residues. The chain's CDR3 is CASSRVGGRGVNTEAFF. The CDR3 nucleotides are TGTGCCAGCAGTCGTGTGGGGGGCCGGGGGGTGAACACTGAAGCTTTCTTT.

This clonotype was found many times. The chain is built from TRBV20-1 and TRBJ2-7, with D perhaps assigned TRBD1 or TRBD2 (6 bases each). V shed 3 bases and J shed 3 bases, with 15 bases lying between them. There are 14 residues in the CDR3. From germline, CDR1 is DFQATT and CDR2 SNEGSKA (reference sequence). The CDR3 is CSARRGASYYEQYF. CDR3 bases: TGCAGTGCTAGGAGGGGGGCCTCCTACTACGAGCAGTACTTC.

This clonotype was found many times. The genes are TRBV19 and TRBJ1-5, with 11 positions matching TRBD1. Germline V lookup: CDR1 LNHDA, CDR2 SQIVND (reference sequence). With 6 bases clipped from V and 6 bases from J, the junction kept 4 bases outside the gene matches. The CDR3 is 14 amino acids. The CDR3 protein is CASSGTGGVQPQHF. The CDR3 DNA reads TGTGCCAGTAGCGGGACAGGGGGAGTTCAGCCCCAGCATTTT.

Ten or more counts support this clonotype. The chain links TRBV9 to TRBJ1-6; 7 positions match TRBD1. CDR1 and CDR2 (germline): SGDLS, YYNGEE. The CDR3 contains 15 residues. Trimming removed 3 bases from V and 7 bases from J; junction bases left unmatched: 7. The CDR3 region has the DNA TGTGCCAGCAGCGGGGGGGGGACAGTCAATTCACCCCTCCACTTT. This gives the protein CASSGGGTVNSPLHF.

Many counts were recorded for this clonotype. The rearrangement links TRBV7-2 to TRBJ2-1; D is unresolved. Looked up from germline, CDR1 is SGHTA and CDR2 is FQGNSA. CDR3 length: 14 residues. V dropped 5 bases and J dropped 1 base, with 9 bases sitting between them. The CDR3 DNA sequence: TGTGCCAGCAGCGGGGTGGGGTCCTACAATGAGCAGTTCTTC. Translation: CASSGVGSYNEQFF.

As regards this clonotype: One junction end disagrees with the germline gene, perhaps due to a read error. V is TRBV5-5 and J is TRBJ2-3; TRBD2 matches 11 bases. CDR1 SGHKS and CDR2 YYEKEE come from the germline V gene (reference sequence). The CDR3 length is 17 residues. The CDR3 spells CPSSLGNSGGVTDTQYF. Here the CDR3 DNA reads TGTCCCAGCAGCTTGGGGAATAGCGGGGGGGTTACAGATACGCAGTATTTT.

This clonotype was seen repeatedly, ten times or more. J is TRBJ1-1 and V is TRBV6-2 or TRBV6-3; no reliable D call. Germline loops: CDR1 MNHEY, CDR2 SVGEGT. Deletions cut 7 bases from V and 5 bases from J, with 14 bases between. CDR3 size: 13 residues. CDR3 sequence reads: CASTASLGTEAFF. CDR3 coding DNA: TGTGCCAGCACTGCAAGCCTGGGGACTGAAGCTTTCTTT.

This clonotype was seen many times. The junction does not match germline at one end; this may be a read error. This rearrangement joins TRBV7-7 to TRBJ2-5; possibly TRBD1 for D (5 bases). Germline V gene sequence: CDR1 SSHAT, CDR2 FNYEAQ (reference sequence). The CDR3 extends over 14 amino acids. CDR3 in amino acids: CASSPQQGQETQYF. In DNA form, the CDR3 reads TGTGCTAGCAGCCCGCAGCAGGGACAAGAGACCCAGTACTTC.

A few counts support this clonotype. The chain has TRBV15 and TRBJ2-3; D gene unclear. The V end was cut by 2 bases, the J end by 6 bases, with 3 bases between. This CDR3 region has 11 residues. Germline loops: CDR1 LNHNV, CDR2 YYDKDF (reference sequence). The DNA of the CDR3 is TGTGCCACCAGCAGATCCGATACGCAGTATTTT. The encoded protein is CATSRSDTQYF.

This clonotype was counted many times. The chain combines TRBV2 with TRBJ1-2; 10 bases are shared with TRBD1. CDR1 SNHLY and CDR2 FYNNEI come from the germline V gene. After removal of 5 bases from V and 7 bases from J, the junction contained 13 bases not matched to a gene. This CDR3 is built from 16 residues. CDR3 bases: TGTGCCAGCAGTCGTGGGACAGGGGATCCAAATGCTGGCTACACCTTC. It is translated as CASSRGTGDPNAGYTF.

There are a few counts of this clonotype. The rearrangement links TRBV5-1 to TRBJ2-2; D is unclear. The germline CDR1 and CDR2 sequences are SGHRS and YFSETQ. This CDR3 region has 16 residues. Trimming removed 1 base from V and 6 bases from J, with 16 bases in between. CDR3: CASSLYTGSSAGELFF. CDR3 bases: TGCGCCAGCAGCTTGTATACGGGTTCGAGCGCCGGGGAGCTGTTTTTT.

This clonotype came up many times. The gene calls are TRBV12-3 or TRBV12-4 and TRBJ1-2, with D tentatively TRBD1 (5 bases). The CDR3 spans 14 residues. Trimming removed 1 base at V and 2 bases at J, with 8 bases between. The CDR3 loop is CASSLEWGNYGYTF. The CDR3 nucleotides read TGTGCCAGCAGTTTAGAGTGGGGGAACTATGGCTACACCTTC.

At least ten counts were recorded for this clonotype. The V call is TRBV7-2, the J call TRBJ2-1; 14 bases are a match to TRBD2. Trimming took 2 bases from V and 2 from J; bases not matched to a gene: 2. The CDR3 is 17 amino acids. Germline CDR1 reads SGHTA; CDR2 reads FQGNSA. CDR3 coding DNA: TGTGCCAGCAGCTTAATGGGACTAGCGGGGGCCTACAATGAGCAGTTCTTC. This codes for CASSLMGLAGAYNEQFF.

This chain uses TRBV19 with TRBJ1-6; no definite D call. CDR1 and CDR2 (germline): LNHDA, SQIVND (reference sequence). This CDR3 spans 12 amino acids. With 5 bases removed from V and 6 bases from J, the gap between germline ends came to 5 bases. CDR3 nucleotide sequence: TGTGCCAGTAGTCGCTTTAATTCACCCCTCCACTTT. Translating it yields CASSRFNSPLHF.

Ten or more counts support this clonotype. V is TRBV24-1 and J is TRBJ2-3; 10 bases are a match to TRBD2. V dropped 6 bases and J dropped 2; count of bases not matched to a gene: 1. Germline V gene lookup returns CDR1 KGHDR and CDR2 SFDVKD. This CDR3 is 14 amino acids long. The CDR3 is CATSLAGATDTQYF. The CDR3 DNA follows: TGTGCCACCAGTCTAGCGGGGGCCACAGATACGCAGTATTTT.

This clonotype was observed many times. The chain has TRBV6-2 or TRBV6-3 and TRBJ1-1; the D is unclear. Deletions cut 7 bases from V and 0 bases from J, with 9 bases between. This CDR3 has 13 residues. CDR1 and CDR2 from the germline V gene are MNHEY and SVGEGT. The CDR3 DNA is TGTGCCAGCACGCGCCCGGTGAACACTGAAGCTTTCTTT. This codes for CASTRPVNTEAFF.

This clonotype came up a few times. V usage is TRBV5-6 and J usage is TRBJ2-1, with D possibly TRBD2 on 5 matching bases. This CDR3 region has 14 residues. CDR1 and CDR2 from the germline V gene are SGHDT and YYEEEE. V lost 6 bases and J 0 bases, leaving 10 bases between the germline ends. CDR3 region: CASISGSSYNEQFF. In nucleotides, the CDR3 is TGTGCCAGCATCTCGGGGAGCTCCTACAATGAGCAGTTCTTC.

This clonotype occurred many times. The chain carries TRBV9 and TRBJ1-2; D gene unclear. V was trimmed by 4 bases and J by 2 bases, leaving 12 bases between them. The germline gives CDR1 SGDLS, CDR2 YYNGEE. The CDR3 is made up of 14 amino acids. The CDR3 coding sequence is TGTGCCAGCAGCCCCCAGGAAGGGAACTATGGCTACACCTTC. This codes for CASSPQEGNYGYTF.

A few counts support this clonotype. The chain recombines TRBV20-1 with TRBJ1-4; D is ambiguous. CDR1 is DFQATT and CDR2 is SNEGSKA in the germline V gene (reference sequence). V lost 4 bases, J lost 3 bases, and 6 bases lay in between. The CDR3 has 12 amino acids. Here the CDR3 DNA reads TGCAGTGCTAAAGTGGCTAATGAAAAACTGTTTTTT. Protein sequence: CSAKVANEKLFF.

This sequence joins TRBV7-8 and TRBJ2-7; D may be TRBD2 (6 bases). The CDR3 is made up of 15 amino acids. The V gene lost 2 bases and the J gene lost 3 bases, with 14 bases spanning the gap. Germline V gene data show CDR1 as SGHVS and CDR2 as FQNEAQ. The CDR3 spells CASSLNSNGGYEQYV. In DNA, the CDR3 is TGTGCCAGCAGCTTAAATTCGAACGGGGGCTACGAGCAGTACGTC.

The chain combines TRBV4-3 with TRBJ1-2; 8 bases align to TRBD1. V shed 0 bases, J shed 8 bases, and the junction held 8 bases outside the gene matches. Germline V gene data show CDR1 as LGHNA and CDR2 as YSLEER. This CDR3 region has 15 residues. CDR3 nucleotides: TGCGCCAGCAGCCAAGATCTAGGACAGGGAAAAGGCTACACCTTC. It is translated as CASSQDLGQGKGYTF.

This clonotype showed up just once. A much larger clone is a single base away; this may be a read error. This rearrangement joins TRBV2 to TRBJ2-2; D gene ambiguous. CDR1 SNHLY and CDR2 FYNNEI come from the germline V gene. This CDR3 is 13 amino acids long. The V gene lost 4 bases and the J gene lost 2 bases, with 5 bases spanning the gap. The CDR3: CASSASNTGELFF. CDR3 nucleotide sequence: TGTGCCAGCAGTGCAAGCAACACCGGGGAGCTGTTTTTT.

This clonotype showed up many times. The CDR3 nucleotides read TGTGCCAGCAGTGATGCGCCTAGCGGGGTCCTCTACGAGCAGTACTTC. This encodes CASSDAPSGVLYEQYF. The chain carries TRBV25-1 and TRBJ2-7, with TRBD2 matching over 9 bases. Germline CDR1 MGHDK, CDR2 SYGVNS. V shed 3 bases, J shed 3 bases, and the junction held 9 bases outside the gene matches. CDR3 length: 16 amino acids.

This clonotype has a count of ten or more. CDR3 residues: CASSMVATNEKLFF. In DNA form, the CDR3 reads TGCGCCAGCAGCATGGTTGCAACTAATGAAAAACTGTTTTTT. The gene calls are TRBV5-1 and TRBJ1-4; no clear D. The V gene's germline CDR1 is SGHRS and CDR2 YFSETQ. With 4 bases removed from V and 0 bases from J, the gap between germline ends came to 7 bases. The CDR3 length is 14 residues.